Listed here are 10 T cell receptor beta chains from one sample, sequenced in a study of T cell responses to AZD1222 COVID-19 vaccine. Here immunoSEQ multiplex PCR was the method, and the copy in TCRdb shows in-frame clones only, minus some. The sample yields roughly 110,000 clones, about 90% seen once. The specimen comprised peripheral blood, sampled 28 days after the second AZD1222 dose. The source of these receptors is an adult who received the AZD1222 COVID-19 vaccine.

J is TRBJ1-1 and V is TRBV19; D call uncertain. V was cut by 4 bases and J by 5 bases, with 11 bases left in between. This CDR3 region has 13 residues. The germline gives CDR1 LNHDA, CDR2 SQIVND (reference sequence). This chain's CDR3 is CASSNPVWTEAFF. DNA of the CDR3: TGTGCCAGTAGTAATCCAGTCTGGACTGAAGCTTTCTTT.

The chain has TRBV2 and TRBJ1-3; no clear D. This CDR3 is built from 13 residues. Germline V CDR1 and CDR2: SNHLY, FYNNEI. V lost 4 bases to trimming and J lost 1 base, with 5 bases between them. As DNA, the CDR3 is TGTGCCAGCAGTGGCAGGTCTGGAAACACCATATATTTT. Translation gives CASSGRSGNTIYF.

The J gene is TRBJ1-2, the V gene TRBV29-1; the D is unclear. The CDR3 has 11 amino acids. V was cut by 6 bases and J by 7 bases, with 12 bases left in between. Germline V gives CDR1 SQVTM, CDR2 ANQGSEA. Here the CDR3 reads CSVRSTVGYTF. The DNA of the CDR3 is TGCAGCGTCCGATCGACGGTTGGCTACACCTTC.

The J gene is TRBJ1-5, the V gene TRBV19, with 12 bases fitting TRBD1. The CDR3 runs 16 residues. V shed 7 bases, J shed 6 bases, and the junction held 10 bases outside the gene matches. From germline, CDR1 is LNHDA and CDR2 SQIVND (reference sequence). The CDR3 sequence: CASTWGTGGLSQPQHF. DNA for the CDR3: TGTGCCAGTACTTGGGGGACAGGGGGCTTGAGTCAGCCCCAGCATTTT. Complete variable domain (other parts from reference TRBV19 and TRBJ1-5): DGGITQSPKYLFRKEGQNVTLSCEQNLNHDAMYWYRQDPGQGLRLIYYSQIVNDFQKGDIAEGYSVSREKKESFPLTVTSAQKNPTAFYLCASTWGTGGLSQPQHFGDGTRLSIL.

This rearrangement joins TRBV19 to TRBJ1-3, with no clear D. The V gene's germline CDR1 is LNHDA and CDR2 SQIVND (reference sequence). Between the trimmed V and J ends, which lost 5 bases and 0 bases, there was a span of 11 bases. This CDR3 has 15 amino acids. The CDR3: CASSFRSASGNTIYF. The CDR3, as DNA: TGTGCCAGTAGTTTTAGGTCAGCCTCTGGAAACACCATATATTTT.

There are a few counts of this clone. The J gene is TRBJ1-4, the V gene TRBV6-1; no definite D call. V lost 3 bases and J lost 8, with 16 bases in between. Germline V gene data show CDR1 as MNHNS and CDR2 as SASEGT. The CDR3 sequence is 15 residues long. CDR3 DNA sequence: TGTGCCAGCAGTGACCCGACTCTGGGATGGGAAAAACTGTTTTTT. This translates into CASSDPTLGWEKLFF.

The CDR3 reads CASSFDRVQGSPLHF. Written as DNA, the CDR3 is TGTGCCAGCAGCTTCGACAGGGTCCAAGGGTCACCCCTCCACTTT. The rearrangement uses TRBV7-9 and TRBJ1-6, with 7 positions matching TRBD1. Germline V gene lookup returns CDR1 SEHNR and CDR2 FQNEAQ (reference sequence). Unmatched junction bases numbered 9, after V lost 3 bases and J lost 10 bases. CDR3 length: 15 amino acids.

The genes are TRBV5-5 and TRBJ1-4; D is possibly TRBD1 (6 bases). Trimming stripped 4 bases from V and 6 bases from J, with 16 bases between. CDR1 SGHKS and CDR2 YYEKEE come from the germline V gene (reference sequence). CDR3 length: 15 amino acids. CDR3 sequence reads: CASSGGGGGDEKLFF. CDR3 in DNA: TGTGCCAGCAGCGGTGGAGGGGGAGGAGATGAAAAACTGTTTTTT.

Here the CDR3 DNA reads TGTGCCAGCAGGGTATTTACAGGGGATCAGCCCCAGCATTTT. Its translation is CASRVFTGDQPQHF. The chain carries TRBV6-5 and TRBJ1-5, with TRBD1 identical over 7 bases. The J segment lost 5 bases and the V segment lost 6 bases, leaving 7 bases of the junction unmatched. Per the germline V gene, CDR1 is MNHEY and CDR2 is SVGAGI. The CDR3 runs 14 residues.

This sequence joins TRBV2 and TRBJ2-5; 8 bases fit TRBD1. The ends lost 4 bases at V and 5 bases at J; junction bases unmatched: 9. The CDR3 length is 15 residues. The germline V gene encodes CDR1 SNHLY and CDR2 FYNNEI. CDR3 nucleotides: TGTGCCAGCAGTGGGACAGGGCAAGTTTCGGAGACCCAGTACTTC. It encodes CASSGTGQVSETQYF.